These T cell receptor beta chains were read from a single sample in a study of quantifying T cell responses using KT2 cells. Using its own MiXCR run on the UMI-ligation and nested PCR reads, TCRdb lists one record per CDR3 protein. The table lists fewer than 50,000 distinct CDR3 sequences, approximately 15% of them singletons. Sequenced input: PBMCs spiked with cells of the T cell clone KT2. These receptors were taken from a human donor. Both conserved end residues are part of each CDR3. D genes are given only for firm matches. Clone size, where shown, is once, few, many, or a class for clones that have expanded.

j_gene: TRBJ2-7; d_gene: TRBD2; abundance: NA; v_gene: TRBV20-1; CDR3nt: TGCACCCCGGGGGGGGCCCTGCCGGACTTC; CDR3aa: CTPGGALPDF
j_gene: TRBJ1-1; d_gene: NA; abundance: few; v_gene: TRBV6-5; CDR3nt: TGTGCCACTAACCCAGGGGCTGGAACTGAAGCTTTCTTT; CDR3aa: CATNPGAGTEAFF
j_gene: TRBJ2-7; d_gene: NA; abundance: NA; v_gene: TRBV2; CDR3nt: TGTGCCAGCAGATCGGGGATTGACAGGCGGGAGCAGTACTTC; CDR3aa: CASRSGIDRREQYF
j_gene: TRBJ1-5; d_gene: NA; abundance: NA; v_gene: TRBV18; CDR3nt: TGTGCCAGCTCACCAGGTAGCCAGGGGCTGCAGCCCCAGCATTTT; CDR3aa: CASSPGSQGLQPQHF
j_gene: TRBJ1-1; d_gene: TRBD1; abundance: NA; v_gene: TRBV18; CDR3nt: TGTGCCAGCTCCCCGTGGACAGGTCCTGAAGCTTTCTTT; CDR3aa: CASSPWTGPEAFF
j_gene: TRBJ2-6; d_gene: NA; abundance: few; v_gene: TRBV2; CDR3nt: TGTGCCAGCAGCCCTTTTAGTACGGGGGCCAACGTCCTGACTTTC; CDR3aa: CASSPFSTGANVLTF
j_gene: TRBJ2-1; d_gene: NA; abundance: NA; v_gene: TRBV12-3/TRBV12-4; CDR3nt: TGTGCCAGCAGTTTCGAAAGCAATGAGCAGTTCTTC; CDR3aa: CASSFESNEQFF
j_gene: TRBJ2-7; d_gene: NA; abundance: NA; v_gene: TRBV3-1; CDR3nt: TGTGCCAGCAGCCAGCCCTACGAGCAGTACTTC; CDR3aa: CASSQPYEQYF
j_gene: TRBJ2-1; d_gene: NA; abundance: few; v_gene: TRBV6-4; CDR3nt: TGTGCCAGCAGTGACGGGAACAGGGAGAGAGGCAATGAGCAGTTCTTC; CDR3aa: CASSDGNRERGNEQFF
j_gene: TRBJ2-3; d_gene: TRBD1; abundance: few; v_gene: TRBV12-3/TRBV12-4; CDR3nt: TGTGCCAGCAGCCGACAGGGGGGGGTGCCAGATACGCAGTATTTT; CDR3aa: CASSRQGGVPDTQYF
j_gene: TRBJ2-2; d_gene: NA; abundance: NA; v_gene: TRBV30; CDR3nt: TGTGCCTGGAGGGGGACCGGGGAGCTGTTTTTT; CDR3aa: CAWRGTGELFF
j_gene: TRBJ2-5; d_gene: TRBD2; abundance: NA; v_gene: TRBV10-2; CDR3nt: TGCGCCAGCAGAAGACTAGCGGGAGCTGTGGAGACCCAGTACTTC; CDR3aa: CASRRLAGAVETQYF
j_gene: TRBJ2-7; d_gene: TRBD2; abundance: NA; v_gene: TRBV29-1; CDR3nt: TGCAGCGTTCAAGTGAGCGGGGCCTACGAGCAGTACTTC; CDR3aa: CSVQVSGAYEQYF
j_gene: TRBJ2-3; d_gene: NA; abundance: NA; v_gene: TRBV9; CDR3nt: TGTGCCAGCAGCGTCAGCCCAAAGGGGGACGGTACGCAGTATTTT; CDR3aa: CASSVSPKGDGTQYF
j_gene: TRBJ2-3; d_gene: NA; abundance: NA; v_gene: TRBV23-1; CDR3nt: TGCGCCAGCAGTCAATCGGGTCAGGGGTCGACAGATACGCAGTATTTT; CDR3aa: CASSQSGQGSTDTQYF
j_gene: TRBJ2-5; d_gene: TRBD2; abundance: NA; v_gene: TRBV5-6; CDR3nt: TGTGCCAGCAGCTTGGTGGGACTAGGAGAAGAGACCCAGTACTTC; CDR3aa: CASSLVGLGEETQYF
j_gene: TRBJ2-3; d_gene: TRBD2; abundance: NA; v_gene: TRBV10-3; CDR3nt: TGTGCCGCCAGCGGGGCAGGTTTGGATACGCAGTATTTT; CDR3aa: CAASGAGLDTQYF
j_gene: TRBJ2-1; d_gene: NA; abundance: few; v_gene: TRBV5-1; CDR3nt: TGCGCCAGCAGCTTGGGCGCATCCTCCTACAATGAGCAGTTCTTC; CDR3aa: CASSLGASSYNEQFF
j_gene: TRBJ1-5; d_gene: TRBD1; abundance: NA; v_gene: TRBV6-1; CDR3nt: TGTGCCAGCAGTGAGCAGGGGGCCGGGCAGCCCCAGCATTTT; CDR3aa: CASSEQGAGQPQHF
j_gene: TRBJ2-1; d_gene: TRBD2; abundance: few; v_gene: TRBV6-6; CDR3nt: TGTGCCAGCAGTACCGGACTAGAAACCAATGAGCAGTTCTTC; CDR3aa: CASSTGLETNEQFF
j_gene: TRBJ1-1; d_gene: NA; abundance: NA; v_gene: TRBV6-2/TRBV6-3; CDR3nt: TGTGCCACCCGGGGGACACCTGAAGCTTTCTTT; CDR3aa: CATRGTPEAFF
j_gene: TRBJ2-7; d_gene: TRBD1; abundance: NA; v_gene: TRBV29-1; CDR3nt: TGCAGCGTTGGTGGACAGGGGTACGAGCAGTACTTC; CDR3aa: CSVGGQGYEQYF
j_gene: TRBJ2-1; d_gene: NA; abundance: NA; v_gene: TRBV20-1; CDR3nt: TGCAGTGCTAGAGATGGAACCCAGGGCCTGGAGCAGTTCTTC; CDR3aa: CSARDGTQGLEQFF
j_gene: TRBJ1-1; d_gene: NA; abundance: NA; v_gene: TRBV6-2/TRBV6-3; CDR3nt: TGTGCCAGCAGTTACAATCGTAACCCAGTTGAAGCTTTCTTT; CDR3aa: CASSYNRNPVEAFF
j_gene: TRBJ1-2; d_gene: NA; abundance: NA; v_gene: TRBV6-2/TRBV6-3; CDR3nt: TGTGCCAGCAGCTATGGACAAGGTAGTACCTATGGCTACACCTTC; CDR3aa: CASSYGQGSTYGYTF
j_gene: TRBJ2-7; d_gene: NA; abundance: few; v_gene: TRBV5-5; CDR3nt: TGTGCCAGCAGCTTGGGGACAGTAGGGGAGCAGTACTTC; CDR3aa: CASSLGTVGEQYF
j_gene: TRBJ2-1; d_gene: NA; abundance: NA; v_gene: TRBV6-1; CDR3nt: TGTGCCAGCAGTGAAGCGTTGGGCTCCTACAATGAGCAGTTCTTC; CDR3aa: CASSEALGSYNEQFF
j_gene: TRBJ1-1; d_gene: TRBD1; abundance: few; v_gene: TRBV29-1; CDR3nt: TGCAGCGCTAAAAGACAGGGGAACACTGAAGCTTTCTTT; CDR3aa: CSAKRQGNTEAFF
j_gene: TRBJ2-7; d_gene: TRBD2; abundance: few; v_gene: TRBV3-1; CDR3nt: TGTGCCAGCAGCCACCTAGCACTAGCGGGAGTGGGGGAGCAGTACTTC; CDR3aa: CASSHLALAGVGEQYF
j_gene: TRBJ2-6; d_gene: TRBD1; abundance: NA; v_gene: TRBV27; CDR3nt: TGTGCCAGCGCCCCCCCCCGGGACAGAAACTCTGGGGCCAACGTCCTGACTTTC; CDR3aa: CASAPPRDRNSGANVLTF
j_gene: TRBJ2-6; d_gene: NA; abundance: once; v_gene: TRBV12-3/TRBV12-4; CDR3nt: TGTGCCAGCAGTTTGATCTCTGGGGCCAACGTCCTGACTTTC; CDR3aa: CASSLISGANVLTF
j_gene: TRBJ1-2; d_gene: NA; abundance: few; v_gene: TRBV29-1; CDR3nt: TGCAGCGTTGAAGATTCGGAAGGGTTCAACTATGGCTACACCTTC; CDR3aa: CSVEDSEGFNYGYTF
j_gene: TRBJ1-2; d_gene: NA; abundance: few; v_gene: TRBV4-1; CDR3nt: TGCGCCAGCAGCCAAGTAGAAGGCGGCTACACCTTC; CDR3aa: CASSQVEGGYTF
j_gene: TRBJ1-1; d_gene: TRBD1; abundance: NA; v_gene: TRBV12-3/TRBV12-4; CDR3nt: TGTGCCAGCAGCCCAAAGGACAGGCGCGGCACTGAAGCTTTCTTT; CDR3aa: CASSPKDRRGTEAFF
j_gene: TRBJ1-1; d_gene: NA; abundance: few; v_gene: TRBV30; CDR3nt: TGTGCCTGGAGTCGCCCCCCGGCAGCTGAAGCTTTCTTT; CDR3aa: CAWSRPPAAEAFF
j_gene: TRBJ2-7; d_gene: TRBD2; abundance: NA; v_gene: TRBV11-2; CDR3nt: TGTGCCAGCAGTTTAGACGGGTCTAGCGGGAGTTTCTACGAGCAGTACTTC; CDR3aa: CASSLDGSSGSFYEQYF
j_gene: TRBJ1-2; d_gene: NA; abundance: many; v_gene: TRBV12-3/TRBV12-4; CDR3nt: TGTGCCAGCAGCTACATCGATCGACATTCTGGCTACACCTTC; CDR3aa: CASSYIDRHSGYTF
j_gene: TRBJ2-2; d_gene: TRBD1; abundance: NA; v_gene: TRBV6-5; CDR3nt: TGTGCCAGCAGTTACTCGAAGGGGGCGCTGGGCGGGGAGCTGTTTTTT; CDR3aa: CASSYSKGALGGELFF
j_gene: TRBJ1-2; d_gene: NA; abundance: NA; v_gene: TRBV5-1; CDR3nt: TGCGCCAGCAGCTTGGAATGGCAGAATGGCTACACCTTC; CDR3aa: CASSLEWQNGYTF
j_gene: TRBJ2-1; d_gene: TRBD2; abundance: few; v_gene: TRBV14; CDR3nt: TGTGCCAGCAGCCAACCGGGACTACGTTTAAATGAGCAGTTCTTC; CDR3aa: CASSQPGLRLNEQFF
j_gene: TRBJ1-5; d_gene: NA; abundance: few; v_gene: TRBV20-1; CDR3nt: TGCAGTGCTAGAGTAGAACGTGGGGACCTAACCCCCAATCAGCCCCAGCATTTT; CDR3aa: CSARVERGDLTPNQPQHF
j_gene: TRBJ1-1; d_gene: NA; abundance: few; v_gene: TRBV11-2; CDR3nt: TGTGCCAGCAGCTTAGATCCCAACACTGAAGCTTTCTTT; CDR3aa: CASSLDPNTEAFF
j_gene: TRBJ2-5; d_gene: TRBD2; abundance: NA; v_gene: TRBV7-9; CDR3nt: TGTGCCAGCAGCTACGGGGCGGGAGGCTTCCAAGAGACCCAGTACTTC; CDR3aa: CASSYGAGGFQETQYF
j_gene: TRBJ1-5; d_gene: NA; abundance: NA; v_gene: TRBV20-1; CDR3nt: TGCAGTGCTAGAGGAGGGCCTCAGCCCCAGCATTTT; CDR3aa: CSARGGPQPQHF
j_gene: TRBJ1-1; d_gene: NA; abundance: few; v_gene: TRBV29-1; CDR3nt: TGCAGCGCCGGGGGTGCAGGGGACACTGAAGCTTTCTTT; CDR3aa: CSAGGAGDTEAFF
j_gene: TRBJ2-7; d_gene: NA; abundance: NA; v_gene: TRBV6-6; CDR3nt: TGTGCCAGCAGTCCTTTATACGAGCAGTACTTC; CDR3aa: CASSPLYEQYF
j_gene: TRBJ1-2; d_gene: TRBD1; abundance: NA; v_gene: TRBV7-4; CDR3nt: TGTGCCAGCAGCTTAAACCGGGACAGGGGAGTCTATGGCTACACCTTC; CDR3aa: CASSLNRDRGVYGYTF
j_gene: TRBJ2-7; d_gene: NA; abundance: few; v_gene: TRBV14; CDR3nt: TGTGCCAGCAGCCAGGGGACTCTATACGAGCAGTACTTC; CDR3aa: CASSQGTLYEQYF